A selection of T cell receptor beta chains follows, all from one sample in a study of blood T cells in healthy people across ages. TCRdb re-called the 5' RACE reads through MiXCR, storing one row per CDR3 protein. This sample yields fewer than 900,000 distinct CDR3 sequences, of which roughly 43% are seen a single time; 20% to 25% belongs to the top ten. The sequencing input was blood. These receptors were obtained from a woman aged 60-75 years in good health. Both conserved end residues are part of each CDR3. The D gene is left open where the match is weak. Where a row states a size, it is once, few, many or the class of an expanded clone; other rows omit it.

j_call	v_call	d_call	clone_size	cdr3_nt	cdr3_aa
TRBJ2-3	TRBV12-3/TRBV12-4	TRBD2	many	TGTGCCAGCAGTGCCTCACTAGCGGGAAGCACAGATACGCAGTATTTT	CASSASLAGSTDTQYF
TRBJ2-5	TRBV7-2	TRBD2	.	TGTGCCAGCAGCGACAGACGAGCGGGGCAAGAGACCCAGTACTTC	CASSDRRAGQETQYF
TRBJ1-2	TRBV4-1	.	.	TGCGCCAGCTCACCGCGGTCCGCTAACTATGGCTACACCTTC	CASSPRSANYGYTF
TRBJ1-2	TRBV10-3	.	few	TGTGCCATCAGTGAGTCGAACGGAGGTGGCTACACCTTC	CAISESNGGGYTF
TRBJ2-4	TRBV18	TRBD1	.	TGTACCAGCTCACCTATTACAGGGGCTGACCATGAGCAGTACTTC	CTSSPITGADHEQYF
TRBJ2-5	TRBV5-1	TRBD1	.	TGCGCCAGCAGCTTGGGGGGACAGGGGGTGTGGGAGCAGTACTTC	CASSLGGQGVWEQYF
TRBJ2-7	TRBV29-1	.	many	TGCAGCGTTGGAGGGGCAGTGAGCTCCTACGAGCAGTACTTC	CSVGGAVSSYEQYF
TRBJ2-7	TRBV20-1	TRBD2	few	TGCAGTGCTAGACAGGTTACAGCGGGGTCACTCTCCTACGAGCAGTACTTC	CSARQVTAGSLSYEQYF
TRBJ2-7	TRBV29-1	TRBD1	.	TGCAGCGTGTCAACAGGGGTGAGGTACGAGCAGTACTTC	CSVSTGVRYEQYF
TRBJ1-4	TRBV6-5	.	few	TGTGCCAGCAGCTCGCGTACCCGGGTCCCGGGGGAAAAACTGTTTTTT	CASSSRTRVPGEKLFF
TRBJ2-1	TRBV20-1	.	.	TGCAGTGCTAAATATGGGGAAGGTGAGCAGTTCTTC	CSAKYGEGEQFF
TRBJ1-2	TRBV10-3	.	.	TGTGCCATCAGTGGGGATGGCTACACCTTC	CAISGDGYTF
TRBJ2-7	TRBV12-3/TRBV12-4	TRBD2	few	TGTGCCAGCAGAACCGGGACTAGCGGGGGGAGTGAGCAGTACTTC	CASRTGTSGGSEQYF
TRBJ2-7	TRBV19	TRBD1	.	TGTGCCAGTAGTACCCGACAGGGAACCTCGGACGAGCAGTACTTC	CASSTRQGTSDEQYF
TRBJ2-1	TRBV6-4	TRBD2	.	TGTGCCAGCAGTGACCCCAAGCGGGGTGGTACCTACAATGAGCAGTTCTTC	CASSDPKRGGTYNEQFF
TRBJ2-1	TRBV5-1	TRBD2	.	TGCGCCAGCAGCTTAGACGGGACTAGCGCTAATGAGCAGTTCTTC	CASSLDGTSANEQFF
TRBJ2-3	TRBV6-2/TRBV6-3	.	.	TGTGCCAGCAGACCTACATTTGGATCGGGACGGGGGACAGATACGCAGTATTTT	CASRPTFGSGRGTDTQYF
TRBJ2-3	TRBV28	.	few	TGTGCCAGCAGCCATTTACTCGCAGATACGCAGTATTTT	CASSHLLADTQYF